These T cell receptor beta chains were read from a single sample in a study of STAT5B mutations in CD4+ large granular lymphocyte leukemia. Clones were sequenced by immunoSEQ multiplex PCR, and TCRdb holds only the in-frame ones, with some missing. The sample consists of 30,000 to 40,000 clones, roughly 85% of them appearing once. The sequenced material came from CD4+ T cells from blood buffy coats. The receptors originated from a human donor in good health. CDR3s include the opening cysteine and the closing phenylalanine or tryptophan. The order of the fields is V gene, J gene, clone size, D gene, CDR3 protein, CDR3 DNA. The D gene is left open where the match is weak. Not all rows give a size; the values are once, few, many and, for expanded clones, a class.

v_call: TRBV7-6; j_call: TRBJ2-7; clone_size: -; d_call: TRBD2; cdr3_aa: CASSLVAGPGEQYF; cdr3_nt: TGTGCCAGCAGCTTAGTAGCGGGGCCAGGAGAGCAGTACTTC
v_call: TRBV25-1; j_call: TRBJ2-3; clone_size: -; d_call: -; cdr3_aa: CASSDSGSAADTQYF; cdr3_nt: TGTGCCAGCAGTGATTCCGGGAGCGCTGCAGATACGCAGTATTTT
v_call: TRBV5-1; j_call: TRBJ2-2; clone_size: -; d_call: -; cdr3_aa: CASSPNTGELFF; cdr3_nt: TGCGCCAGCAGCCCCAATACCGGGGAGCTGTTTTTT
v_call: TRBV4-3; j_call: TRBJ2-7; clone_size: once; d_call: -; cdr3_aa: CASSQEVGGLTYEQYF; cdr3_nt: TGCGCCAGCAGCCAAGAAGTCGGAGGGCTAACCTACGAGCAGTACTTC
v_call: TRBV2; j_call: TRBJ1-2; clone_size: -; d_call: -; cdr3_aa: CASSVGQAPGYTF; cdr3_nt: TGTGCCAGCAGTGTCGGGCAGGCTCCCGGCTACACCTTC
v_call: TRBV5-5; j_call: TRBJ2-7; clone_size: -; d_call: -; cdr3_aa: CASSLVGRSYEQYF; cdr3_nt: TGTGCCAGCAGCTTGGTGGGCCGATCCTACGAGCAGTACTTC
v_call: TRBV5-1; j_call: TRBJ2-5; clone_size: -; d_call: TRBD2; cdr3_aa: CASSGTSGALETQYF; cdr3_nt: TGCGCCAGCAGCGGGACTAGCGGGGCTCTGGAGACCCAGTACTTC
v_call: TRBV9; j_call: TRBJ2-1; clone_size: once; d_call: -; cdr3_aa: CASSVGSNNEQFF; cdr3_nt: TGTGCCAGCAGCGTAGGAAGTAACAATGAGCAGTTCTTC
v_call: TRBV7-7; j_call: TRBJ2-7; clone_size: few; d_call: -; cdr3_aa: CASSLGPQDEQYF; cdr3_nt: TGTGCTAGCAGCTTAGGTCCCCAAGACGAGCAGTACTTC
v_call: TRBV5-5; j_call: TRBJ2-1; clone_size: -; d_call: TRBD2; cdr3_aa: CASSSLGLAGVVDEQFF; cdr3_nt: TGTGCCAGCAGCTCTCTAGGACTAGCGGGAGTGGTCGATGAGCAGTTCTTC
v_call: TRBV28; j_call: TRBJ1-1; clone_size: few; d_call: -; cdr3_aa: CASSPGVNTEAFF; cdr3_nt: TGTGCCAGCAGCCCAGGTGTGAACACTGAAGCTTTCTTT
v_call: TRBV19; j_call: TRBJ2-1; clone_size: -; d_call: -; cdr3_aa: CASSIRPQISASYNEQFF; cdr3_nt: TGTGCCAGTAGTATAAGGCCTCAGATTAGCGCATCCTACAATGAGCAGTTCTTC
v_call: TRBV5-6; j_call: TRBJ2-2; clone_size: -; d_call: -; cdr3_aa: CASSLVGANTGELFF; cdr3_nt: TGTGCCAGCAGCTTGGTTGGTGCGAACACCGGGGAGCTGTTTTTT
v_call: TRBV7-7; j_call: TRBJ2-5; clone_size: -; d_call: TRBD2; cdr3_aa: CASSPGLAGRQETQYF; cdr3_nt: TGTGCCAGCAGCCCGGGACTAGCGGGGCGACAAGAGACCCAGTACTTC
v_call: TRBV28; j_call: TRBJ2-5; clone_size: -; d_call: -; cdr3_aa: CASTDSLGQETQYF; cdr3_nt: TGTGCCAGCACAGACTCCCTCGGCCAAGAGACCCAGTACTTC
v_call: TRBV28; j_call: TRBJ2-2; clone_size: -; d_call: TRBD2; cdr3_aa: CASRGEGPNTGELFF; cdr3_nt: TGTGCCAGTCGGGGGGAGGGGCCGAACACCGGGGAGCTGTTTTTT
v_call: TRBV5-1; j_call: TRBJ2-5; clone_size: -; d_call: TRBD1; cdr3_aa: CASSLAGTVQETQYF; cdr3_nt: TGCGCCAGCAGCTTGGCGGGGACAGTCCAAGAGACCCAGTACTTC
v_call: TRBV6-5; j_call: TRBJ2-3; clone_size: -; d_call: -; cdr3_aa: CASTSDGDTQYF; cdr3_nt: TGTGCCAGCACCTCCGACGGAGATACGCAGTATTTT
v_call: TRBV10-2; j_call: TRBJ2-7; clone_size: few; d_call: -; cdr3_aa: CASSPGGNYEQYF; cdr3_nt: TGCGCCAGCAGTCCCGGGGGAAACTACGAGCAGTACTTC
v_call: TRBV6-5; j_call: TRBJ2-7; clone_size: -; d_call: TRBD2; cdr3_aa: CASSYSSSGGYEQYF; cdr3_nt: TGTGCCAGCAGTTACTCGAGTAGCGGGGGTTACGAGCAGTACTTC
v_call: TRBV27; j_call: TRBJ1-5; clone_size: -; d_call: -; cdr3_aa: CASSFGFGDQPQHF; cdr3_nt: TGTGCCAGCAGCTTTGGTTTTGGCGATCAGCCCCAGCATTTT
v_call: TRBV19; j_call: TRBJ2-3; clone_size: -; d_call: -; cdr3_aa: CASSLQGGRDTQYF; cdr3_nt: TGTGCCAGTAGTCTCCAGGGAGGCCGAGATACGCAGTATTTT
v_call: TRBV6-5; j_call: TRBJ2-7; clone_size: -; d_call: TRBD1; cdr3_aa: CASSSQPTGAYEQYF; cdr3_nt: TGTGCCAGCAGTTCCCAACCGACAGGGGCCTACGAGCAGTACTTC
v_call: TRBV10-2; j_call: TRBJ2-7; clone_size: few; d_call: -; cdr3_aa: CASRTQADYEQYF; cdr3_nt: TGCGCCAGCAGGACACAGGCCGACTACGAGCAGTACTTC
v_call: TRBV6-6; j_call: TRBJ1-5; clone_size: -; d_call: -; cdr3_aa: CASSPGGETQPQHF; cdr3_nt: TGTGCCAGCAGTCCCGGTGGGGAAACTCAGCCCCAGCATTTT
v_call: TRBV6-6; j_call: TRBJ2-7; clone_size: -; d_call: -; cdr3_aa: CASSLQRSSYEQYF; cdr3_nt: TGTGCCAGCAGTTTACAGAGGAGCTCCTACGAGCAGTACTTC
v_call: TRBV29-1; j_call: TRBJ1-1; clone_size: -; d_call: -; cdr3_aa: CSVEPSEGLGAFF; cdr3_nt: TGCAGCGTTGAACCGTCGGAGGGTCTTGGTGCTTTCTTT
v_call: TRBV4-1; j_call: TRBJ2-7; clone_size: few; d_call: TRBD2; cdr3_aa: CASSQDRDSGLLYEQYF; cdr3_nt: TGCGCCAGCAGCCAAGATCGGGATAGCGGGCTACTCTACGAGCAGTACTTC
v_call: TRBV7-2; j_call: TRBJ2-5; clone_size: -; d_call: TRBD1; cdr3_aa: CASSKGQAETQYF; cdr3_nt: TGTGCCAGCAGCAAGGGACAGGCAGAGACCCAGTACTTC
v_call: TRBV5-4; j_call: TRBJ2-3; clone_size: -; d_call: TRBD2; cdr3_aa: CASSLELAASTDTQYF; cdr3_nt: TGTGCCAGCAGCTTGGAACTAGCGGCGAGCACAGATACGCAGTATTTT
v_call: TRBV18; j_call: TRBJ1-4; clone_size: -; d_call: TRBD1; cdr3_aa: CASSPVDRGWGEKLFF; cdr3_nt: TGTGCCAGCTCACCCGTCGACAGGGGTTGGGGTGAAAAACTGTTTTTT
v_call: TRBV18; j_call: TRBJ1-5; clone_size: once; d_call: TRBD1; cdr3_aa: CASSPRTGGFNQPQHF; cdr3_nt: TGTGCCAGCTCACCCAGGACAGGGGGCTTCAATCAGCCCCAGCATTTT
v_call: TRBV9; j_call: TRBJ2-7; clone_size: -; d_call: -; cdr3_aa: CASSGDLGQGRNEQYF; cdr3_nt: TGTGCCAGCAGCGGAGATTTGGGGCAGGGGCGCAACGAGCAGTACTTC
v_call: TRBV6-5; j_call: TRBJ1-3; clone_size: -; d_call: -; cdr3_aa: CASSYPQGRSGNTIYF; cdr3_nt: TGTGCCAGCAGTTACCCTCAGGGGCGATCTGGAAACACCATATATTTT
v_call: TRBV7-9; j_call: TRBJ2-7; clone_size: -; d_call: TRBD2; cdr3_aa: CASSLELADEQYF; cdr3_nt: TGTGCCAGCAGCTTAGAACTAGCGGACGAGCAGTACTTC
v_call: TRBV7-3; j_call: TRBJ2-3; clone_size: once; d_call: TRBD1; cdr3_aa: CASSLKGASTDTQYF; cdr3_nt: TGTGCCAGCAGCTTAAAGGGGGCGAGTACAGATACGCAGTATTTT
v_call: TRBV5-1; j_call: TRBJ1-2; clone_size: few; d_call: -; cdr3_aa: CASSSQSMGLANYGYTF; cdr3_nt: TGCGCCAGCAGCTCTCAAAGCATGGGTTTAGCTAACTATGGCTACACCTTC
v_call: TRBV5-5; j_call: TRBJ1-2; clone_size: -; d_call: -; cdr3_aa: CASSTTTENYGYTF; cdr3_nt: TGTGCCAGCAGCACGACGACAGAAAACTATGGCTACACCTTC
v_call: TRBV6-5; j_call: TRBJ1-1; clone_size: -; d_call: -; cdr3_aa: CAISEEQVNTEAFF; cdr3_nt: TGTGCCATCAGTGAGGAGCAGGTGAACACTGAAGCTTTCTTT
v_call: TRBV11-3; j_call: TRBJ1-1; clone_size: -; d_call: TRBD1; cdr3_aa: CASSLDQGGKAFF; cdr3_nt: TGTGCCAGCAGCTTAGATCAGGGGGGGAAAGCTTTCTTT
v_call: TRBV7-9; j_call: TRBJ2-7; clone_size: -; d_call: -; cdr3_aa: CASSKSLNSYEQYF; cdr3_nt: TGTGCCAGCAGCAAAAGCCTAAACTCCTACGAGCAGTACTTC
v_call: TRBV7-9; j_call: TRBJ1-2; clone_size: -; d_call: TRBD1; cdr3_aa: CASSFPGQGAYGYTF; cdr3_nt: TGTGCCAGCAGCTTTCCGGGACAGGGAGCCTATGGCTACACCTTC
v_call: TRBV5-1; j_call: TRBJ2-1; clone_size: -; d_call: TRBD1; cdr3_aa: CATSSTGSGNEQFF; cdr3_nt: TGCGCCACCAGTTCGACAGGGTCGGGCAATGAGCAGTTCTTC
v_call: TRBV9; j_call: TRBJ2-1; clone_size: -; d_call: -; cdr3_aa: CASSPLARPGDEQFF; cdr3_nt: TGTGCCAGCAGCCCTCTAGCGAGACCCGGTGATGAGCAGTTCTTC
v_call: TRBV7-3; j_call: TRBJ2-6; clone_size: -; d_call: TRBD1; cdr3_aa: CASSPFQGAGANVLTF; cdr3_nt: TGTGCCAGCAGCCCATTCCAGGGGGCCGGGGCCAACGTCCTGACTTTC
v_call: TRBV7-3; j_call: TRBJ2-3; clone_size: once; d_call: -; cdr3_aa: CASRSGPRGDTQYF; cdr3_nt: TGTGCCAGCAGGTCCGGGCCCCGAGGCGATACGCAGTATTTT
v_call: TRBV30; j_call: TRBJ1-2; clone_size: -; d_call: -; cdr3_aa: CAWSSGEYGYTF; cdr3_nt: TGTGCCTGGAGTTCGGGGGAGTATGGCTACACCTTC
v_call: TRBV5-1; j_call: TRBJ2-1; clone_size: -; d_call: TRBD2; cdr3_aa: CASSLAIAGGDEQFF; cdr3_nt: TGCGCCAGCAGCTTGGCGATAGCGGGGGGCGATGAGCAGTTCTTC
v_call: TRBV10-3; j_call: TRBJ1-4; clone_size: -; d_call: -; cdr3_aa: CAISPGEINEKLFF; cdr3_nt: TGTGCCATCAGTCCCGGGGAAATTAATGAAAAACTGTTTTTT
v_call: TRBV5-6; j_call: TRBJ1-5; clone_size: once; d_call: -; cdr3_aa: CASSLMSGSNQPQHF; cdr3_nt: TGTGCCAGCAGCTTGATGTCAGGTAGCAATCAGCCCCAGCATTTT
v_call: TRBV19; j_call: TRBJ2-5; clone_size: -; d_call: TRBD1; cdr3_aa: CASSVSGTGYETQYF; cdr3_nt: TGTGCCAGTAGTGTCTCCGGGACAGGGTATGAGACCCAGTACTTC
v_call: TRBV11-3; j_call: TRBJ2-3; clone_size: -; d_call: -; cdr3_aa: CASSPPGGTADTQYF; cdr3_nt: TGTGCCAGCAGCCCTCCAGGGGGGACGGCAGATACGCAGTATTTT
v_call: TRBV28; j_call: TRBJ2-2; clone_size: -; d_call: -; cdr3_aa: CASKTGTLITGELFF; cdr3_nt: TGTGCCAGCAAAACCGGGACCCTAATCACCGGGGAGCTGTTTTTT
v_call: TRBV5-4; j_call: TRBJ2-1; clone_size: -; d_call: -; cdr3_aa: CASSRTEFWDEQFF; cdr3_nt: TGTGCCAGCAGCCGGACAGAGTTTTGGGATGAGCAGTTCTTC
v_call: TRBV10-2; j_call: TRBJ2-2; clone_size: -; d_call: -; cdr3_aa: CASSASTGELFF; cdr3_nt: TGCGCCAGCAGTGCGAGCACCGGGGAGCTGTTTTTT
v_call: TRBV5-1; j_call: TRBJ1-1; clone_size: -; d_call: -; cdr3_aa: CASSFAAPGTEAFF; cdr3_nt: TGCGCCAGCAGCTTCGCCGCCCCGGGGACTGAAGCTTTCTTT
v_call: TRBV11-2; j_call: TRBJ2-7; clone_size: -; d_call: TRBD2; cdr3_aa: CASSSTSGSFNEQYF; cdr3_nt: TGTGCCAGCAGCTCTACTAGCGGGAGCTTCAACGAGCAGTACTTC
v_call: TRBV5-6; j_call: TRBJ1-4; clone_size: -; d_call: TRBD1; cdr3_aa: CASSADRGLAYEKLFF; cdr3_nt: TGTGCCAGCAGCGCGGACAGGGGGCTCGCGTATGAAAAACTGTTTTTT
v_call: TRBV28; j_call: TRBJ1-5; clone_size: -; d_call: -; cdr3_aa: CASSLQASNQPQHF; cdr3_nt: TGTGCCAGCAGTCTACAGGCTAGCAATCAGCCCCAGCATTTT